The 21 T cell receptor beta chains listed next were all sequenced from one sample in a study of tumor-infiltrating lymphocytes in primary liver carcinoma. Blood RNA came from unsorted whole blood; germline DNA was also extracted. A primer matching the constant region was used to make TCR beta cDNA from around 550 ng of total RNA. ARM-PCR, slightly modified, supplied the TCR beta libraries through three nested multiplex PCR rounds. TRBV1-TRBV30 forward primers paired with a C-beta reverse primer drove the first two PCR rounds, approximately 11 cycles each. From the multiplex PCR reads, TCRdb called clonotypes with MiXCR, one entry per CDR3 protein. There are roughly 330,000 distinct CDR3 sequences in the sample; approximately 64% occur only once, and 5.5% to 7% lies in the top ten. Sequenced material: peripheral blood. These receptors came from a man aged 40-55 years with primary liver carcinoma and hepatitis B virus infection.

As regards this clonotype: A read error may account for a junction end that differs from germline. The gene calls are TRBV12-3 or TRBV12-4 and TRBJ1-6; 9 bases align to TRBD1. This CDR3 has 14 residues. CDR3 amino acids: CVSSETGGNSPLHF. DNA for the CDR3: TGTGTCAGCAGCGAGACAGGGGGGAATTCACCCCTCCACTTT.

The sample holds a few counts of this clonotype. This chain uses TRBV5-4 with TRBJ2-7, with D perhaps TRBD1 (6 bases). Per germline, CDR1 SGHNT and CDR2 YYREEE (reference sequence). Trimming took 3 bases from V and 11 from J, leaving 21 bases between them. The CDR3 is made up of 14 amino acids. CDR3 sequence: CASSSPVQGAKEYF. The DNA for the CDR3 is TGTGCCAGCAGCTCACCGGTACAGGGTGCCAAAGAGTACTTC.

The V and J genes are TRBV12-3 or TRBV12-4 and TRBJ2-7, with 8 bases lining up with TRBD2. V dropped 5 bases and J dropped 8; count of bases not matched to a gene: 14. There are 15 residues in the CDR3. The CDR3 sequence: CASSPSGGLGFKQYF. Written as DNA, the CDR3 is TGTGCCAGCAGTCCGAGCGGGGGACTAGGTTTCAAGCAGTACTTC.

This clonotype showed up just once. Just one base apart from a much larger clone, this may be a read error. The chain combines TRBV14 with TRBJ2-1; the D gene is possibly TRBD1 (5 bases). The CDR3 loop spans 16 amino acids. Germline V CDR1 and CDR2: SGHDN, FVKESK. CDR3 nucleotides: TGTGCCAGCAGCCGTCGGCAGGGCGCCACCTACAATGAGAAGTTCTTC. Amino acid sequence: CASSRRQGATYNEKFF.

This clonotype came up once. A much larger clone differs by one base, so this may be a read error. The chain links TRBV29-1 to TRBJ2-1, with a tentative D call TRBD1 (5 bases). Germline V gives CDR1 SQVTM, CDR2 ANQGSEA. CDR3 length: 13 residues. V gave up 6 bases and J gave up 6 bases, with 15 bases separating them. The CDR3, as DNA: TGCAGCGTCTACAAAGGACAAAGCAATGAGCAGTTCTTC. This translates into CSVYKGQSNEQFF.

This clonotype qualifies as medium-sized (0.01 to 0.1%). The chain has TRBV11-2 and TRBJ2-1; 7 bases line up with TRBD2. Germline values: CDR1 SGHAT, CDR2 FQNNGV. Trimming at V came to 4 bases and at J to 9 bases, leaving 9 bases not matched to a gene. The CDR3 totals 14 residues. CDR3 sequence reads: CASSWGGSSGEQFF. The CDR3 DNA follows: TGTGCCAGCAGCTGGGGGGGATCAAGTGGTGAGCAGTTCTTC.

Regarding this clonotype: Germline and junction disagree at one end, which may indicate a read error. The chain carries TRBV5-1 and TRBJ2-1, with D unclear. The CDR3 spans 14 residues. The V gene's germline CDR1 is SGHRS and CDR2 YFSETQ. CDR3 region: CASSLVGRTNEQLF. The CDR3 nucleotides are TGCGCCAGCAGCTTGGTAGGCAGGACCAATGAGCAGCTCTTC. Using reference TRBV5-1 and TRBJ2-1 for the parts outside the CDR3, the full variable domain is KAGVTQTPRYLIKTRGQQVTLSCSPISGHRSVSWYQQTPGQGLQFLFEYFSETQRNKGNFPGRFSGRQFSNSRSEMNVSTLELGDSALYLCASSLVGRTNEQLFGPGTRLTVL.

The rearrangement uses TRBV10-3 and TRBJ2-2, with 14 bases that match TRBD2. This CDR3 is built from 16 residues. CDR1 is ENHRY, CDR2 SYGVKD, per germline. Trimming cost V 6 bases and J 2 bases; bases outside gene matches: 2. This CDR3 reads CAIRGTSGSNTGELFF. CDR3 DNA: TGTGCCATCAGAGGGACTAGCGGGAGCAACACCGGGGAGCTGTTTTTT.

Points on this clonotype: An end of the junction differs from the germline gene, which may be a read error. The rearrangement joins TRBV7-8 to TRBJ1-1, with D maybe TRBD1 (5 bases). This CDR3 comprises 14 residues. Germline values: CDR1 SGHVS, CDR2 FQNEAQ. CDR3 coding DNA: TGTGCCAGCAGCTTAGCAGTAGGGGATACTGGAGCTTTCTTT. This encodes CASSLAVGDTGAFF.

This clonotype was observed at least ten times. The chain joins TRBV6-5 to TRBJ2-5; 7 bases match TRBD1. This CDR3 is 14 amino acids long. The V segment lost 5 bases and the J segment 1 base; nucleotides outside the gene matches: 4. Germline CDR1 is MNHEY and CDR2 is SVGAGI. The CDR3 region is CASSKNRGQETQYF. The CDR3 DNA sequence: TGTGCCAGCAGTAAAAACAGGGGCCAAGAGACCCAGTACTTC.

This clonotype was found a few times. The rearrangement uses TRBV5-1 and TRBJ1-4; D is ambiguous. Germline-derived CDR1 and CDR2 are SGHRS and YFSETQ. Between the trimmed V and J ends, which lost 1 base and 4 bases, there was a span of 11 bases. This CDR3 region has 15 residues. This CDR3 reads CASSLRPNVNEKLFF. CDR3 bases: TGCGCCAGCAGCTTGCGACCCAACGTTAATGAAAAACTGTTTTTT. The variable domain in full, completed from reference TRBV5-1 and TRBJ1-4, reads KAGVTQTPRYLIKTRGQQVTLSCSPISGHRSVSWYQQTPGQGLQFLFEYFSETQRNKGNFPGRFSGRQFSNSRSEMNVSTLELGDSALYLCASSLRPNVNEKLFFGSGTQLSVL.

Regarding this clonotype: An end of the junction does not agree with germline; a read error may underlie this. The DNA of the CDR3 is TGTGCCAGCAGCTTAGACGACCAGTACTTC. This sequence encodes CASSLDDQYF. The gene calls are TRBV11-3 and TRBJ2-7, with D unclear. Germline V gives CDR1 SGHNT, CDR2 YENEEA. The CDR3 runs to 10 residues.

With regard to this clonotype: The junction does not match germline at one end; this may be a read error. This sequence joins TRBV11-3 and TRBJ1-1; possible D gene TRBD1, 5 bases. The germline V gene has CDR1 SGHNT and CDR2 YENEEA. The CDR3 covers 14 residues. For the CDR3, the DNA is TGTGCCAGCACCGACGGGGGTGCGAACAATGAAGCTTTCTTT. Translating it yields CASTDGGANNEAFF.

This clonotype has at least ten counts. The V and J genes are TRBV11-2 and TRBJ2-7; 8 nucleotides align to TRBD2. This CDR3 is 16 amino acids long. With 4 bases clipped from V and 3 bases from J, the junction kept 11 bases outside the gene matches. Germline CDR1 reads SGHAT; CDR2 reads FQNNGV. The CDR3 region is CASSSYWGTRSYEQYF. CDR3 bases: TGTGCCAGCAGCTCGTATTGGGGGACTAGAAGCTACGAGCAGTACTTC.

For this clonotype: This may come from a read error, since a much larger clone is one base off. The V gene is TRBV10-3, the J gene TRBJ2-3; 7 nucleotides match TRBD2. Germline V gene lookup returns CDR1 ENHRY and CDR2 SYGVKD. With V trimmed by 6 bases and J by 2 bases, 8 bases remained unmatched. The CDR3 totals 15 residues. CDR3 nucleotide sequence: TGTGCCATCAGACGGGACTACAAAGCCACAGATACGCAGTATTTT. It specifies CAIRRDYKATDTQYF.

The genes are TRBV4-3 and TRBJ1-5; D is undetermined. With 9 bases removed from V and 5 bases from J, the gap between germline ends came to 14 bases. This CDR3 is 13 amino acids long. CDR1 is LGHNA and CDR2 is YSLEER in the germline V gene. CDR3: CASRQWVHQPQHF. DNA of the CDR3: TGCGCCAGTAGGCAATGGGTTCATCAGCCCCAGCATTTT.

With regard to this clonotype: Its ends do not fully match the called genes, so a read error is possible. J is TRBJ2-2 and V is TRBV4-3; D unresolved. This CDR3 has 15 residues. Germline V gives CDR1 LGHNA, CDR2 YSLEER. CDR3 bases: TGTGCCAGCAGCCAAGATCGGCAACTCACCGGGGAGCTGTTTTTT. It codes for CASSQDRQLTGELFF.

Comment on this clonotype: One end of the junction varies from germline; a read error may be responsible. The chain uses TRBV11-2 and TRBJ2-2; perhaps TRBD2 as D (6 bases). Looked up from germline, CDR1 is SGHAT and CDR2 is FQNNGV. The CDR3 has 14 residues. The CDR3 coding sequence is TGTGCCAGCGGCTTACGCACGTCTGGCGGGGTACTGTTTTTT. Encoded protein: CASGLRTSGGVLFF.

This clonotype came up a few times. The CDR3 ends on some other residue instead of the conserved phenylalanine or tryptophan, so this is likely a read error. The chain employs TRBV7-9 and TRBJ1-3, with 8 bases aligning to TRBD1. Germline CDR1 SEHNR, CDR2 FQNEAQ (reference sequence). J lost 1 base, V lost 6 bases, and 14 bases had no gene match. CDR3 length: 18 residues. This CDR3 reads CASSYTGQGRSSGNTIYL. The CDR3 coding sequence is TGTGCCAGCAGTTACACCGGACAGGGTCGTAGTTCTGGAAACACCATATATCTT.

The count of this clonotype is one. At one of its ends the junction is not consistent with the germline gene, which may arise from a read error. This chain joins TRBV14 and TRBJ2-1, with 7 positions matching TRBD2. The CDR3 sequence is 19 residues long. Germline V gene data show CDR1 as SGHDN and CDR2 as FVKESK. The CDR3 region is CASSQGAGQGRRRGNDQFF. The CDR3 DNA reads TGTGCCAGCAGCCAAGGGGCAGGGCAGGGACGCCGGCGGGGGAATGATCAGTTCTTC.

Comment on this clonotype: One junction end does not reproduce the germline sequence, and a read error may be involved. The V call is TRBV11-2, the J call TRBJ2-1, with D hard to call. The germline V gene encodes CDR1 SGHAT and CDR2 FQNNGV. This CDR3 spans 14 amino acids. This CDR3 reads CASSQSERPKEQLF. For the CDR3, the DNA is TGTGCCAGCAGCCAATCGGAACGGCCAAAGGAGCAGCTCTTC.